This T cell receptor (beta chain) was captured by sequencing in a study of early T cells in non-severe SARS-CoV-2 infection. V was trimmed by 1 base and J by 6 bases, leaving 13 bases between them. Germline V gene data show CDR1 as LGHDT and CDR2 as YNNKEL (reference sequence). The CDR3 loop spans 14 amino acids. From the 5' RACE reads, TCRdb called clonotypes with MiXCR, one entry per CDR3 protein. The sample records under 55,000 distinct CDR3 sequences, about 9.9% being singletons. In this sample, this clonotype turned up many times. The sequencing input was whole blood. The sequence came from an adult who was a healthcare worker with PCR-confirmed SARS-CoV-2 infection or an uninfected control (not recorded which). The chain joins TRBV3-1 to TRBJ2-7; D might be TRBD1 or TRBD2, each matching 5 bases. DNA of the CDR3: TGTGCCAGCAGCCAAGGAGGCAGGGCGGGCGAGCAGTACTTC. Its protein is CASSQGGRAGEQYF.